Reported below is one T cell receptor beta chain. Antigen unknown. The data originate from a study of OX40 agonist ivuxolimab in advanced cancers. Study conclusions and caveats: The mean number of expanded clones was higher in CD8+ T cells than in CD4+.

Germline V lookup: CDR1 SEHNR, CDR2 FQNEAQ (reference sequence). The CDR3 sequence is 13 residues long. The germline V and J ends were trimmed by 3 bases and 7 bases, with 13 bases remaining between them. The protocol was immunoSEQ multiplex PCR, while the TCRdb copy is restricted to in-frame clones and leaves out a portion. The sample yields 30,000 to 45,000 clones, about 81% seen once. This TCR derives from an adult with an advanced solid tumor such as melanoma, head and neck, liver or kidney cancer. The chain links TRBV7-9 to TRBJ2-7; D may be TRBD1 (7 bases). The sequencing used CD4+ or CD8+ T cells sorted from blood, collected in a trial of the OX40 agonist ivuxolimab. CDR3 nucleotides: TGTGCCAGCAGCTTCCCAGGGGGGCGAGAGCAGTACTTC. It is translated as CASSFPGGREQYF. Using reference TRBV7-9 and TRBJ2-7 for the parts outside the CDR3, the full variable domain is DTGVSQNPRHKITKRGQNVTFRCDPISEHNRLYWYRQTLGQGPEFLTYFQNEAQLEKSRLLSDRFSAERPKGSFSTLEIQRTEQGDSAMYLCASSFPGGREQYFGPGTRLTVT.